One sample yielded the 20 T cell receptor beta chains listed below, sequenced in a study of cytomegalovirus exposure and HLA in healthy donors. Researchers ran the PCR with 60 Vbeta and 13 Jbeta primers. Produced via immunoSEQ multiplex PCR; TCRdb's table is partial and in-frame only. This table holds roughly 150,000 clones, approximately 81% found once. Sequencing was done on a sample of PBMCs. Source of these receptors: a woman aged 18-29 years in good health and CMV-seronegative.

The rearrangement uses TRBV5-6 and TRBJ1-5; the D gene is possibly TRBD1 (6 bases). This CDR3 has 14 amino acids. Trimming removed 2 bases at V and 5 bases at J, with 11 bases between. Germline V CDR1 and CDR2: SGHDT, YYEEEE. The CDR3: CASSFGDTYQPQHF. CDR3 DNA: TGTGCCAGCAGCTTTGGGGACACCTATCAGCCCCAGCATTTT.

This CDR3 is CASSWRGQDTGELFF. In DNA form, the CDR3 reads TGCGCCAGCAGCTGGAGGGGGCAGGACACCGGGGAGCTGTTTTTT. V and J are TRBV5-1 and TRBJ2-2, with a weak D call TRBD1 (7 bases). Germline-derived CDR1 and CDR2 are SGHRS and YFSETQ. V lost 3 bases and J 3 bases, leaving 12 bases between the germline ends. This CDR3 comprises 15 residues.

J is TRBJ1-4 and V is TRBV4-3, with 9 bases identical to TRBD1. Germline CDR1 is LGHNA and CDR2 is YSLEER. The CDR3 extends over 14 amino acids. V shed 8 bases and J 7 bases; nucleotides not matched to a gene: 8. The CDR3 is CASSPGQGGEKLFF. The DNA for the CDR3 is TGCGCCAGCTCACCGGGACAGGGTGGTGAAAAACTGTTTTTT.

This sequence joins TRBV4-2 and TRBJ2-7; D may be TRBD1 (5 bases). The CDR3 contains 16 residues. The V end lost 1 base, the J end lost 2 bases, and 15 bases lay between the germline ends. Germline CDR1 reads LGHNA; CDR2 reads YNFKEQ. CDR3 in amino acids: CASSQVEMTATYEQYF. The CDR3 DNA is TGTGCCAGCAGCCAAGTCGAAATGACAGCTACCTACGAGCAGTACTTC.

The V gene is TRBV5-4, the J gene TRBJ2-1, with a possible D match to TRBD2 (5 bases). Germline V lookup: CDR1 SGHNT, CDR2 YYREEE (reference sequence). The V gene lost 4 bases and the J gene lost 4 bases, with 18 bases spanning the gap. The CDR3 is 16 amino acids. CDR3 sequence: CASSPIGVYPYNEQFF. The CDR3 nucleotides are TGTGCCAGCAGCCCTATCGGGGTCTACCCTTACAATGAGCAGTTCTTC. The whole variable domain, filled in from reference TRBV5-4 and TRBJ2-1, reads ETGVTQSPTHLIKTRGQQVTLRCSSQSGHNTVSWYQQALGQGPQFIFQYYREEENGRGNFPPRFSGLQFPNYSSELNVNALELDDSALYLCASSPIGVYPYNEQFFGPGTRLTVL.

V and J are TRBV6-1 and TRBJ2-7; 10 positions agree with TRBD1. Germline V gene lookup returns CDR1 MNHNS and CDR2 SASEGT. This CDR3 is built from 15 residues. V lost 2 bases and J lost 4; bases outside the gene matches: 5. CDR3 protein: CASSEPGQGGYEQYF. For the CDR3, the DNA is TGTGCCAGCAGTGAACCCGGACAGGGGGGGTACGAGCAGTACTTC.

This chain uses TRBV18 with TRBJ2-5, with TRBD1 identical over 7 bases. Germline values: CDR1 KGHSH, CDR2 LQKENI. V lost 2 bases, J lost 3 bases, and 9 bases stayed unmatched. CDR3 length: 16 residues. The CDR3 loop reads CASSPVRRQGEETQYF. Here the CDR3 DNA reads TGTGCCAGCTCACCAGTCCGGAGACAGGGCGAAGAGACCCAGTACTTC. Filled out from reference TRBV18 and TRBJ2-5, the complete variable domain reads NAGVMQNPRHLVRRRGQEARLRCSPMKGHSHVYWYRQLPEEGLKFMVYLQKENIIDESGMPKERFSAEFPKEGPSILRIQQVVRGDSAAYFCASSPVRRQGEETQYFGPGTRLLVL.

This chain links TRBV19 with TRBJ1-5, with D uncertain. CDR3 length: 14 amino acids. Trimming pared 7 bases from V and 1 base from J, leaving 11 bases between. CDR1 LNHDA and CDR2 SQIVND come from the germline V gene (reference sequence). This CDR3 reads CASMGFRSNQPQHF. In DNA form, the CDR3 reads TGTGCCAGTATGGGCTTCAGAAGCAATCAGCCCCAGCATTTT.

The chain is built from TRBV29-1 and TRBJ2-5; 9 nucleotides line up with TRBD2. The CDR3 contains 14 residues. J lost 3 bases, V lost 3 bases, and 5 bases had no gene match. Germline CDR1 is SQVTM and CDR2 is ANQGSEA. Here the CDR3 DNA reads TGCAGCGTTGAGGCCGGGACTAGCAAAGAGACCCAGTACTTC. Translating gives CSVEAGTSKETQYF.

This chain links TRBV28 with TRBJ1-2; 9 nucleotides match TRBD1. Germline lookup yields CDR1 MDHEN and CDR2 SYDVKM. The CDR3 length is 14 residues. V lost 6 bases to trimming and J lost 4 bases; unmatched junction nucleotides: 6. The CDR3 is CASRVQGAVYGYTF. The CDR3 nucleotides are TGTGCCAGCAGGGTACAGGGGGCGGTCTATGGCTACACCTTC.

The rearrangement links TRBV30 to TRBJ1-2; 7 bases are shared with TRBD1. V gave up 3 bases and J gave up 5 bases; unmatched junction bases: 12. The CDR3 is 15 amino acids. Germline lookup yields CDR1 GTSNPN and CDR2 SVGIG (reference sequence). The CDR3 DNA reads TGTGCCTGGAGCTACCCCACAGGGGCGGCTTATGGCTACACCTTC. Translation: CAWSYPTGAAYGYTF.

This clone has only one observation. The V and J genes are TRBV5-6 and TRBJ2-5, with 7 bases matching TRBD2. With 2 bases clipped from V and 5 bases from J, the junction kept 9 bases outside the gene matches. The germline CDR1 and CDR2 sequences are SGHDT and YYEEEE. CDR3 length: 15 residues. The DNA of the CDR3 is TGTGCCAGCAGCTTCAGGGCTTGGCGGGAGGAGACCCAGTACTTC. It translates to CASSFRAWREETQYF.

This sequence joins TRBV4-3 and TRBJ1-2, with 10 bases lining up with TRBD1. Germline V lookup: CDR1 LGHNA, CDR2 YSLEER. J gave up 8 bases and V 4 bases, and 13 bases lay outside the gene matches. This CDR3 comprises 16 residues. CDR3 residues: CASSPSLTTGGWGYTF. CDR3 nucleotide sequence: TGCGCCAGCAGCCCTTCGCTCACGACAGGGGGCTGGGGCTACACCTTC.

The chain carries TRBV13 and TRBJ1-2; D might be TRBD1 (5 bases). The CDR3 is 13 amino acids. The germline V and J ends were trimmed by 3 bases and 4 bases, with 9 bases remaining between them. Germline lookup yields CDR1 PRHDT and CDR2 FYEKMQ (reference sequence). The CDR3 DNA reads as TGTGCCAGCAGCTTGGCAGGGCTCTATGGCTACACCTTC. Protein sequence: CASSLAGLYGYTF.

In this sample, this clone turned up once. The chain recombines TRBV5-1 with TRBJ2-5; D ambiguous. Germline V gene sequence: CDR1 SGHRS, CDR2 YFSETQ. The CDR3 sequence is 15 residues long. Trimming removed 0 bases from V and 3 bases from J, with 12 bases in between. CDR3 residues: CASSLAQQLKETQYF. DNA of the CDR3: TGCGCCAGCAGCTTGGCCCAACAGCTAAAAGAGACCCAGTACTTC.

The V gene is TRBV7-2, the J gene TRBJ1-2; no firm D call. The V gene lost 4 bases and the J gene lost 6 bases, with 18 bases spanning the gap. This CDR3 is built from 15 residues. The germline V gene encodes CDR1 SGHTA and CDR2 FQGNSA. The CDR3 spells CASSSQTGRGDGYTF. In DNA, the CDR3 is TGTGCCAGCAGCTCCCAGACCGGCCGCGGGGATGGCTACACCTTC.

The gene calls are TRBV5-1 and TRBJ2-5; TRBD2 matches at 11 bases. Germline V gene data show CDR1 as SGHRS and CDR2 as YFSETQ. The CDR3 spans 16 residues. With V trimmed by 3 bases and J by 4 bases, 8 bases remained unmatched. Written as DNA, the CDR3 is TGCGCCAGCAGCTCCTTAGCGGGAGGGACGGGAGAGACCCAGTACTTC. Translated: CASSSLAGGTGETQYF. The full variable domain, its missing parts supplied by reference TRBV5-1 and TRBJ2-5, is KAGVTQTPRYLIKTRGQQVTLSCSPISGHRSVSWYQQTPGQGLQFLFEYFSETQRNKGNFPGRFSGRQFSNSRSEMNVSTLELGDSALYLCASSSLAGGTGETQYFGPGTRLLVL.

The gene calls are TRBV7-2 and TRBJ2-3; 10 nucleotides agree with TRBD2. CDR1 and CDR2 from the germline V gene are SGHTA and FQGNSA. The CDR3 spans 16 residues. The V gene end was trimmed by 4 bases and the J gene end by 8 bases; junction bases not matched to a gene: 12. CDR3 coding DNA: TGTGCCAGCAGCTCGCGCAGCGGGGGGGCGGTGACTACGCAGTATTTT. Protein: CASSSRSGGAVTTQYF.

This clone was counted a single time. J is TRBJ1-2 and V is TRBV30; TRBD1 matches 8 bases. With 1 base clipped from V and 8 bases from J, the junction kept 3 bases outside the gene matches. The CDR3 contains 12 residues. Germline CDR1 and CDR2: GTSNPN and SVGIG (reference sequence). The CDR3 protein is CAWSGTGTGYTF. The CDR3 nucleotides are TGTGCCTGGAGTGGGACAGGGACGGGCTACACCTTC.

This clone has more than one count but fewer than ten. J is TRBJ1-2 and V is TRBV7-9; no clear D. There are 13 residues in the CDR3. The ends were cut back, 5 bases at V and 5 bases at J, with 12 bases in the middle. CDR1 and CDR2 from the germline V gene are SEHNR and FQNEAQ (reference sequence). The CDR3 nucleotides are TGTGCCAGCAGCCAACTCAGCGATTATGGCTACACCTTC. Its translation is CASSQLSDYGYTF.